One sample yielded the 22 T cell receptor beta chains listed below, sequenced in a study of shared clonotypes between healthy human individuals. Here immunoSEQ multiplex PCR was the method, and the copy in TCRdb shows in-frame clones only, minus some. The sample holds approximately 1.5 million clones, 98% seen once. Sequences were obtained from naive CD4+ T cells sorted from blood. Subset noted: CD45RA+ positively selected. The receptors were gathered from a man aged 25-40 years in good health.

A single count supports this clone. V and J are TRBV29-1 and TRBJ2-7, with D possibly being TRBD2 (5 bases). This CDR3 spans 12 amino acids. Germline assignment: CDR1 SQVTM and CDR2 ANQGSEA. V lost 4 bases, J lost 2 bases, and 9 bases lay in between. CDR3 loop: CSVGGFAYEQYF. The CDR3 DNA reads as TGCAGCGTTGGAGGGTTCGCCTACGAGCAGTACTTC.

V usage is TRBV9 and J usage is TRBJ2-5; a weak D match, TRBD1 (6 bases). The CDR3 has 16 residues. The V end was cut by 3 bases, the J end by 1 base, with 16 bases between. In germline, CDR1 is SGDLS, CDR2 YYNGEE. CDR3 nucleotide sequence: TGTGCCAGCAGCGCACGGGGTGGACAGTTCCAAGAGACCCAGTACTTC. Amino acids: CASSARGGQFQETQYF.

The chain couples TRBV5-1 to TRBJ2-7, with D perhaps matching TRBD1 or TRBD2 (5 bases each). Germline-derived CDR1 and CDR2 are SGHRS and YFSETQ. The CDR3 has 12 residues. Trimming left V 2 bases short and J 5 bases short, with 8 bases between. As DNA, the CDR3 is TGCGCCAGCAGCTTCAGGGAGAACGAGCAGTACTTC. As protein: CASSFRENEQYF.

V gene TRBV14 combines with J gene TRBJ2-3, with 8 bases matching TRBD2. Germline CDR1 and CDR2: SGHDN and FVKESK. The CDR3 is 15 amino acids. J lost 8 bases, V lost 4 bases, and 11 bases had no gene match. CDR3 amino acids: CASSLLAGGYITQYF. The CDR3 DNA sequence: TGTGCCAGCAGCCTACTTGCGGGAGGTTATATTACGCAGTATTTT.

The V call is TRBV29-1, the J call TRBJ2-2; the D call may be TRBD1 or TRBD2 (5 bases each). Germline V gives CDR1 SQVTM, CDR2 ANQGSEA. The CDR3 runs to 16 residues. The V gene lost 5 bases and the J gene lost 0 bases, with 16 bases spanning the gap. Here the CDR3 DNA reads TGCAGCGTTACCAGAGTTGGGGGACCGAACACCGGGGAGCTGTTTTTT. Translated, it gives CSVTRVGGPNTGELFF.

The chain joins TRBV7-7 to TRBJ2-3; TRBD1 aligns across 8 bases. Per the germline V gene, CDR1 is SSHAT and CDR2 is FNYEAQ (reference sequence). The CDR3 length is 13 residues. CDR3 in amino acids: CAISTGVVDTQYF. DNA of the CDR3: TGTGCTATTTCGACAGGGGTGGTAGATACGCAGTATTTT.

The chain combines TRBV5-4 with TRBJ2-5; 10 bases are a match to TRBD1. In germline, CDR1 is SGHNT, CDR2 YYREEE (reference sequence). There are 15 residues in the CDR3. Trimming at V came to 5 bases and at J to 1 base, leaving 5 bases not matched to a gene. CDR3 DNA sequence: TGTGCCAGCAGGCCGACAGGGGGCCGCCAAGAGACCCAGTACTTC. The encoded protein is CASRPTGGRQETQYF.

The chain is built from TRBV7-9 and TRBJ1-3, with 8 nucleotides matching TRBD1. The CDR3 has 17 amino acids. V dropped 5 bases and J dropped 4; count of bases not matched to a gene: 13. Germline V CDR1 and CDR2: SEHNR, FQNEAQ (reference sequence). The CDR3 DNA is TGTGCCAGCAGCCAGGGGACAGGCCTCTACATCGGAAACACCATATATTTT. Translated, it gives CASSQGTGLYIGNTIYF.

J is TRBJ2-7 and V is TRBV5-5; the match to TRBD2 covers 14 bases. Per germline, CDR1 SGHKS and CDR2 YYEKEE (reference sequence). V lost 4 bases to trimming and J lost 3 bases; unmatched junction nucleotides: 9. The CDR3 has 17 amino acids. The CDR3 DNA is TGTGCCAGCAGCCCAGGGACTAGCGGGAGTGGGTACTACGAGCAGTACTTC. Protein: CASSPGTSGSGYYEQYF.

V and J are TRBV4-1 and TRBJ2-1; 8 nucleotides agree with TRBD2. This CDR3 has 18 amino acids. Germline-derived CDR1 and CDR2 are MGHRA and YSYEKL. With 0 bases clipped from V and 3 bases from J, the junction kept 10 bases outside the gene matches. DNA of the CDR3: TGCGCCAGCAGCCAAGATCCCGACCGGGCGGGAGGCTACAATGAGCAGTTCTTC. It codes for CASSQDPDRAGGYNEQFF.

The rearrangement uses TRBV2 and TRBJ2-1, with D possibly being TRBD1 (5 bases). The V end was cut by 10 bases, the J end by 0 bases, with 13 bases between. The germline gives CDR1 SNHLY, CDR2 FYNNEI. CDR3 length: 14 residues. The CDR3, as DNA: TGTGCCACCCAGGGCTCAAGCTCCTACAATGAGCAGTTCTTC. Its translation: CATQGSSSYNEQFF.

In its sample, this clone was seen once. The rearrangement links TRBV11-2 to TRBJ2-5, with 8 bases aligning to TRBD2. Germline trimming cut 5 bases from V and 5 bases from J; bases unmatched to any gene: 16. This CDR3 spans 17 amino acids. The V gene's germline CDR1 is SGHAT and CDR2 FQNNGV. CDR3 nucleotides: TGTGCCAGCAGCCCAACCTTTAGCGGGGCCCCCCCGGAGACCCAGTACTTC. Its translation: CASSPTFSGAPPETQYF.

The chain carries TRBV1 and TRBJ2-2; the DNA was not used to check the table's D call, TRBD2. TRBV1 is labeled a pseudogene. The length of the CDR3 is 18 residues. CDR3 sequence (DNA): TGCACCAGCAGCCACGCCCCCGACAGGCGGGGGGACACCGGGGAGCTGTTTTTT. Residues: CTSSHAPDRRGDTGELFF.

The chain has TRBV5-4 and TRBJ1-2, with 7 bases matching TRBD1. The germline V gene has CDR1 SGHNT and CDR2 YYREEE (reference sequence). J gave up 4 bases and V 0 bases, and 6 bases lay outside the gene matches. The CDR3 consists of 15 residues. CDR3 sequence (DNA): TGTGCCAGCAGCTTGGAGGGGGCGCAGGGCTATGGCTACACCTTC. Residues: CASSLEGAQGYGYTF.

The chain combines TRBV7-6 with TRBJ2-5; D gene unclear. Germline V gives CDR1 SGHVS, CDR2 FNYEAQ. V was pared by 2 bases and J by 1 base, with 11 bases between. CDR3 size: 15 residues. CDR3 bases: TGTGCCAGCAGCTTATTCGCGGTCGGCCAAGAGACCCAGTACTTC. Translating it yields CASSLFAVGQETQYF.

CDR3 protein: CASSPLRGQETQYF. CDR3 in DNA: TGTGCCAGCAGTCCGCTCAGGGGGCAAGAGACCCAGTACTTC. The chain couples TRBV6-1 to TRBJ2-5, with 7 bases aligning to TRBD1. With 5 bases clipped from V and 2 bases from J, the junction kept 5 bases outside the gene matches. The germline gives CDR1 MNHNS, CDR2 SASEGT. This CDR3 contains 14 residues.

The rearrangement joins TRBV2 to TRBJ1-3; D ambiguous. Germline loops: CDR1 SNHLY, CDR2 FYNNEI. Trimming removed 5 bases at V and 0 bases at J, with 14 bases between. This CDR3 comprises 16 residues. The CDR3 loop reads CASSLKPISSGNTIYF. The CDR3 DNA reads as TGTGCCAGCAGTCTAAAACCGATCTCCTCTGGAAACACCATATATTTT.

The J gene is TRBJ1-2, the V gene TRBV5-4; D gene unclear. Germline CDR1 is SGHNT and CDR2 is YYREEE (reference sequence). V lost 0 bases and J lost 4, with 10 bases in between. The CDR3 loop spans 14 amino acids. The CDR3 coding sequence is TGTGCCAGCAGCTTGGACGGGCATTCCTATGGCTACACCTTC. Protein: CASSLDGHSYGYTF.

The rearrangement uses TRBV5-1 and TRBJ2-3; 7 nucleotides align to TRBD1. J was trimmed by 5 bases and V by 4 bases; bases with no gene match: 16. The germline V gene encodes CDR1 SGHRS and CDR2 YFSETQ. The length of the CDR3 is 17 residues. CDR3: CASSHRTGVQPLDTQYF. The DNA of the CDR3 is TGCGCCAGCAGCCACCGGACAGGCGTCCAACCCTTAGATACGCAGTATTTT.

This chain joins TRBV30 and TRBJ1-5, with D unclear. Germline CDR1 and CDR2: GTSNPN and SVGIG (reference sequence). This CDR3 spans 14 amino acids. V was clipped by 2 bases and J by 2 bases, with 10 bases between them. The CDR3 DNA is TGTGCCTGGAGTTTGATTCGGGGCAATCAGCCCCAGCATTTT. Translation: CAWSLIRGNQPQHF.

As concerns this clone: A read error may account for a junction end that differs from germline. This sequence joins TRBV7-7 and TRBJ2-2; 7 nucleotides match TRBD1. Germline CDR1 and CDR2: SSHAT and FNYEAQ (reference sequence). The CDR3 length is 15 residues. Here the CDR3 reads CASSPGTVSTGELFF. The CDR3 coding sequence is TGTGCTAGCAGCCCTGGGACAGTGAGCACCGGGGAGCTGTTTTTT.

V and J are TRBV21-1 and TRBJ1-2. TRBV21-1 is a recognized pseudogene. The CDR3 contains 13 residues. CDR3 loop: CASSKRADYGYTF. In DNA form, the CDR3 reads TGTGCCAGCAGCAAGAGGGCTGACTATGGCTACACCTTC.